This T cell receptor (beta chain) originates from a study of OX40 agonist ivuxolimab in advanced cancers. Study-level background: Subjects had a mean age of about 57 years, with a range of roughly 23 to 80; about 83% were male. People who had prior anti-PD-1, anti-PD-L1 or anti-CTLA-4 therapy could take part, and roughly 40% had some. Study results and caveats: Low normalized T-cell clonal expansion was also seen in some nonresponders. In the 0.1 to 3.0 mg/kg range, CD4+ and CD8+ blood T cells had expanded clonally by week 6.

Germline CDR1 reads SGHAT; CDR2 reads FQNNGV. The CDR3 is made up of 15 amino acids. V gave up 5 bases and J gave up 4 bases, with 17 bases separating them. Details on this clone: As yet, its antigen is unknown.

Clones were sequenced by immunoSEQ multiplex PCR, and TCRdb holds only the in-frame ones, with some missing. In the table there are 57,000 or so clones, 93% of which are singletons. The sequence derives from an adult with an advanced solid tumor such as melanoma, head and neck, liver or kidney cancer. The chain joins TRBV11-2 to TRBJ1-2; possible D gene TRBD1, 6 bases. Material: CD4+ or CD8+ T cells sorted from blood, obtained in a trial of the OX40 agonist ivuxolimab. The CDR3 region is CASSLNPTGTYGYTF. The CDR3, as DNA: TGTGCCAGCAGCCTCAACCCTACAGGGACCTATGGCTACACCTTC.